The present entry profiles one T cell receptor (beta chain) with its context. This sample is drawn from a study of blood T cell repertoires in COVID-19. Overall study: Some COVID-19 samples were acute and others convalescent; all came from the United States, Italy and Spain. PBMCs, B-cell-depleted T cells, or T cells provided the cDNA or gDNA that made up the material.

Authors' analysis steps: Scientists estimated how many nucleated cells there were by amplifying reference gene primers. Libraries were prepared by immunoSEQ multiplex PCR; TCRdb keeps only in-frame clonotypes and omits some of them. Clonal size and the V and J genes are those of that table, whereas D and trimming came from the DNA. The table has 200,000 or so clones, roughly 88% seen once. CDR1 and CDR2 (germline): SEHNR, FQNEAQ (reference sequence). The CDR3 has 14 residues. The germline V and J ends were trimmed by 5 bases and 4 bases, with 12 bases remaining between them. The TCR was taken from a man in his forties who had recovered from COVID-19. The chain is built from TRBV7-9 and TRBJ1-3; no clear D. Sample: peripheral blood. The CDR3 here is CASSLLYGGNTIYF. Here the CDR3 DNA reads TGTGCCAGCAGCCTACTATACGGAGGAAACACCATATATTTT.